The clone carrying this T cell receptor (beta chain) ranks as medium-sized. Antigen specificity is unknown. This entry is derived from a study of T cells generated in artificial thymic organoids. Findings and limits, study-wide: TCR diversity of organoid-derived CD8 single positive cells matched thymic and naive blood cells.

TCRalpha and TCRbeta libraries were amplified separately by semi-nested PCR with TRAC or TRBC reverse primers. RNA input for cDNA ranged from about 3 to 550 ng. TCRdb reprocessed the 5' RACE reads with MiXCR, giving one entry per CDR3 protein. The table shows around 9,300 distinct CDR3 sequences, with around 17% occurring only once. Germline assignment: CDR1 MNHEY and CDR2 SVGAGI. Trimming shortened V by 1 base and J by 5 bases, and 17 bases separated the two germline ends. The CDR3 consists of 16 residues. Organoid and thymic CD3+TCRαβ+CD8 single positive cells were FACS sorted. Each sample used roughly 40,000 to 230,000 sorted cells for RNA.

The TCR comes from a human donor who gave cord blood stem cells for thymic organoid culture, a cardiac surgery patient who gave postnatal thymus, or a blood donor (not recorded which). This chain connects TRBV6-5 to TRBJ1-1, with D perhaps TRBD1 (6 bases). Sequencing was done on a sample of naive CD8+ T cells from the thymus. Specified subset: CD3+TCRalphabeta+CD8SP T cells; for blood, CD45RO-CCR7+ naive CD8+ T cells. Written as DNA, the CDR3 is TGTGCCAGCAGTTACTTGTCAGGGGAGGGTAGGACTGAAGCTTTCTTT. It is translated as CASSYLSGEGRTEAFF.